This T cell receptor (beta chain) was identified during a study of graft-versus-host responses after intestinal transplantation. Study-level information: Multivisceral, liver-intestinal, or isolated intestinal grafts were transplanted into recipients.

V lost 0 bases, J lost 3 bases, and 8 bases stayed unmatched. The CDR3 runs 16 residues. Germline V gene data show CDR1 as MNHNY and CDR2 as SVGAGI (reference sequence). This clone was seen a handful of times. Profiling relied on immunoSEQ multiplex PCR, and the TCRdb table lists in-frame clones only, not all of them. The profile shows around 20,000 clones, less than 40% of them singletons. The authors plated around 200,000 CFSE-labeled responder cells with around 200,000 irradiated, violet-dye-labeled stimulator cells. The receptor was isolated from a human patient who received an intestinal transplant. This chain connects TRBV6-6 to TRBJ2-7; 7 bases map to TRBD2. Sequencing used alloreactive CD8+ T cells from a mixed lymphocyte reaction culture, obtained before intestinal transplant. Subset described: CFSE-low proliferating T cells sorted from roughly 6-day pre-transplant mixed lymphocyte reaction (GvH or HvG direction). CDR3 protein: CASSYSISGRHYEQYF. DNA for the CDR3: TGTGCCAGCAGTTACTCGATTAGCGGGCGACACTACGAGCAGTACTTC.